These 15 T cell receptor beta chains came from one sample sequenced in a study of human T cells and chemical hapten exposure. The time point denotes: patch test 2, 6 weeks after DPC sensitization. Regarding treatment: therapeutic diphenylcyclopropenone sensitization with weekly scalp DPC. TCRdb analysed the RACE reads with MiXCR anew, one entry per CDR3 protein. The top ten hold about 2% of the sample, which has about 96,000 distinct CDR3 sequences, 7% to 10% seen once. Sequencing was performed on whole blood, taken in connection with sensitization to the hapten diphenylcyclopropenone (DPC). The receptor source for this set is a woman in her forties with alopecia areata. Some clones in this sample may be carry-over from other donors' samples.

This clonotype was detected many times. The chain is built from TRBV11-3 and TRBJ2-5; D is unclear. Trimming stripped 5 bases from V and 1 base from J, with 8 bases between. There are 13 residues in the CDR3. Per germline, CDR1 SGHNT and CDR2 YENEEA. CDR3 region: CASSARSQETQYF. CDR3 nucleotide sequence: TGTGCCAGCAGCGCCAGATCCCAAGAGACCCAGTACTTC. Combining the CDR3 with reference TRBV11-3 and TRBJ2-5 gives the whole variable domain EAGVVQSPRYKIIEKKQPVAFWCNPISGHNTLYWYLQNLGQGPELLIRYENEEAVDDSQLPKDRFSAERLKGVDSTLKIQPAELGDSAVYLCASSARSQETQYFGPGTRLLVL.

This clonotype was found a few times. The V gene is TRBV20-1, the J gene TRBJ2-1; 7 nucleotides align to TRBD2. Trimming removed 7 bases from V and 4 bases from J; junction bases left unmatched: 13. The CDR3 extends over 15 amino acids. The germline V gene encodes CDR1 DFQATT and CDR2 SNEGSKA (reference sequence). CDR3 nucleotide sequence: TGCAGTGTGATGGCGGGAGCTACCCATTACAATGAGCAGTTCTTC. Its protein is CSVMAGATHYNEQFF.

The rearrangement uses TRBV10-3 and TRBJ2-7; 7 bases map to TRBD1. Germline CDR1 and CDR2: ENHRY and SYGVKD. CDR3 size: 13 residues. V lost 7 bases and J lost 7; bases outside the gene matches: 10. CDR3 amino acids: CAIKGATTWEQYF. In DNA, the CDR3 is TGTGCCATCAAGGGGGCCACTACGTGGGAGCAGTACTTC.

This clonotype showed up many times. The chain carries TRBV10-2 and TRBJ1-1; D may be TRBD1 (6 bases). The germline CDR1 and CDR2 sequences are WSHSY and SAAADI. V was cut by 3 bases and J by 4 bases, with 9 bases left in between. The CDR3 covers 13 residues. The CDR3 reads CASSEQGGTEAFF. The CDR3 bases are TGCGCCAGCAGTGAACAGGGAGGCACTGAAGCTTTCTTT.

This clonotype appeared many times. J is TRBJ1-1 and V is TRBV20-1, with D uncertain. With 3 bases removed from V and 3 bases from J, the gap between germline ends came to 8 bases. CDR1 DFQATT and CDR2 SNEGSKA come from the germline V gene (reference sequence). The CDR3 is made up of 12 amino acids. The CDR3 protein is CSARASHTEAFF. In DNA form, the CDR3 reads TGCAGTGCTAGGGCGTCCCACACTGAAGCTTTCTTT.

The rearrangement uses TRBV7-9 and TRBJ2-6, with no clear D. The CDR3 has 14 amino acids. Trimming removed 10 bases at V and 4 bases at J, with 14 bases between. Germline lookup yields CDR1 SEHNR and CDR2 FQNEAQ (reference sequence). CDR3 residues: CATGGFAGANVLTF. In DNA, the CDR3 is TGTGCCACTGGTGGGTTCGCGGGGGCCAACGTCCTGACTTTC.

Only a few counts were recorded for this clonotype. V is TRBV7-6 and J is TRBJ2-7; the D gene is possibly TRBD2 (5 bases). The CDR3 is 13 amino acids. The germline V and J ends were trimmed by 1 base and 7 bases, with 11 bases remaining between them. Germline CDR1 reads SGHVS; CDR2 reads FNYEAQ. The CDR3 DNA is TGTGCCAGCAGCTTAGGGGAACAGCGGGAGCAGTACTTC. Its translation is CASSLGEQREQYF.

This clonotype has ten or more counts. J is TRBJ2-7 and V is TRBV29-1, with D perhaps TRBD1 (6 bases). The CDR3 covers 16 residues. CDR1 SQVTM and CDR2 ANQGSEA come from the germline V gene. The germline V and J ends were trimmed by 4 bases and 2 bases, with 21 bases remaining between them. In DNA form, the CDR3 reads TGCAGCGTTGCCCTGGCCCTGGGACACAGCACCTACGAGCAGTACTTC. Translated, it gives CSVALALGHSTYEQYF.

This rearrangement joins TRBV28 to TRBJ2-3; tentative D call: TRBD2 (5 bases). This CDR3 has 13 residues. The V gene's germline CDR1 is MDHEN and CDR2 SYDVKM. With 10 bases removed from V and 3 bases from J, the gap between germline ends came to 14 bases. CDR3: CAILTWRTDTQYF. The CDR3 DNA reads TGTGCCATCTTGACGTGGAGGACAGATACGCAGTATTTT.

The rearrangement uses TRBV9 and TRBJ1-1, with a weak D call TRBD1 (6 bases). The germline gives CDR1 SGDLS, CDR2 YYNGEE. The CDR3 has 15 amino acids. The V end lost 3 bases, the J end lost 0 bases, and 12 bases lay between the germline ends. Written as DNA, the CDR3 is TGTGCCAGCAGCGAAACAGGGAGAATGAACACTGAAGCTTTCTTT. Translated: CASSETGRMNTEAFF.

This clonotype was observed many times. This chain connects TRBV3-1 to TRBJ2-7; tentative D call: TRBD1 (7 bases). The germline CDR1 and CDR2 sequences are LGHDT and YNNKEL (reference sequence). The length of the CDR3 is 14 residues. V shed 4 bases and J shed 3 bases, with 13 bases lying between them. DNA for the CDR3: TGTGCCAGCAGCCGCGGGACAGTCGTCTACGAGCAGTACTTC. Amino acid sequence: CASSRGTVVYEQYF.

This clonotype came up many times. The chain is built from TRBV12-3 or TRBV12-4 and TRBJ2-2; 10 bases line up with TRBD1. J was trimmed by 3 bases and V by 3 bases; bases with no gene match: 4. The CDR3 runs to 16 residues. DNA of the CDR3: TGTGCCAGCAGTTTGAGGGACAGGGGCGACACCGGGGAGCTGTTTTTT. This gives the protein CASSLRDRGDTGELFF.

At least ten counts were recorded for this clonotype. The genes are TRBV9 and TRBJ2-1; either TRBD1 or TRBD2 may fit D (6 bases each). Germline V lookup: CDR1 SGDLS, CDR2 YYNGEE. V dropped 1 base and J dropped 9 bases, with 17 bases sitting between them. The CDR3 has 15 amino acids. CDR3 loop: CASSVIGNEGGEQFF. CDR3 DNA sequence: TGTGCCAGCAGCGTAATCGGAAACGAGGGGGGTGAGCAGTTCTTC.

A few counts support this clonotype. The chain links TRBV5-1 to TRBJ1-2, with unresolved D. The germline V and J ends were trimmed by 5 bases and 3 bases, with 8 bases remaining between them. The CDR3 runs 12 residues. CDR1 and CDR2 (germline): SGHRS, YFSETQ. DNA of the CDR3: TGCGCCAGCAGGGAGTCCGACTATGGCTACACCTTC. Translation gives CASRESDYGYTF.

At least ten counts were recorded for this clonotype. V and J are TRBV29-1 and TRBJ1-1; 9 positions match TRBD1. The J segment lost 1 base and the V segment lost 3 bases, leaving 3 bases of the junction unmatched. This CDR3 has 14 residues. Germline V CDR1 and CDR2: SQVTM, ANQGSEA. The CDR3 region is CSVDRDRANTEAFF. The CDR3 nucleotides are TGCAGCGTTGACCGGGACAGGGCGAACACTGAAGCTTTCTTT.